This is a list of T cell receptor beta chains from one sample in a study of blood T cell repertoires in COVID-19. Generated by immunoSEQ multiplex PCR, the TCRdb table keeps only in-frame clones and is missing some. The sample holds roughly 250,000 clones; about 85% are singletons and the top ten take 0.75% to 0.95%. Sequenced sample: peripheral blood. Receptor source: a human donor with COVID-19, enrolled during active disease. The donor label of this sample is uncertain. The CDR3 runs from the conserved cysteine through the conserved F or W. Each record gives: D gene, V gene, clone size, J gene, CDR3 DNA, CDR3 protein. A D gene is named only where the DNA matches it firmly. Some rows mark clone size as missing; the rest say once, few, many or name a class of expanded clone.

TRBD1,TRBV9,-,TRBJ1-6,TGTGCCAGCAGCGTACAGGGGGAGGCTAATTCACCCCTCCACTTT,CASSVQGEANSPLHF
TRBD1,TRBV28,-,TRBJ1-2,TGTGCCAGCAACGACTTGGGACAGGGGGCGTGGGGCTACACCTTC,CASNDLGQGAWGYTF
TRBD2,TRBV5-6,-,TRBJ2-1,TGTGCCAGCAGCTTCGGAGGGACTAGCGACTACAATGAGCAGTTCTTC,CASSFGGTSDYNEQFF
TRBD2,TRBV11-2,-,TRBJ2-2,TGTGCCAGCAGCTTCGGACTAGTCACCGGGGAGCTGTTTTTT,CASSFGLVTGELFF
-,TRBV7-2,-,TRBJ1-2,TGTGCCAGCAGCTTAGGGGTAGGGGGAGACTATGGCTACACCTTC,CASSLGVGGDYGYTF
-,TRBV11-2,-,TRBJ2-6,TGTGCCAGCAGCTTACAGGGGTCGGGAACTGGGGCCAACGTCCTGACTTTC,CASSLQGSGTGANVLTF
-,TRBV5-4,-,TRBJ1-3,TGTGCCAGCAGCCGTGACAGCGCGTTCTCTGGAAACACCATATATTTT,CASSRDSAFSGNTIYF
TRBD2,TRBV7-9,few,TRBJ2-5,TGTGCCAGCAGCCCAGAGCGGGGCGGGGTCCAAGAGACCCAGTACTTC,CASSPERGGVQETQYF
-,TRBV7-9,-,TRBJ2-7,TGTGCCAGCAGCTCCGGGGTAAATGCCTACGAGCAGTACTTC,CASSSGVNAYEQYF
TRBD2,TRBV2,-,TRBJ2-1,TGTGCCAGCAGTGGTCTAGCGGGAGGATGGGACGGTGAGCAGTTCTTC,CASSGLAGGWDGEQFF
-,TRBV5-4,-,TRBJ2-1,TGTGCCAGCAGCTTGGACGGAGGGACCTACAATGAGCAGTTCTTC,CASSLDGGTYNEQFF
TRBD1,TRBV3-1/TRBV3-2,-,TRBJ1-2,TGTGCCAGCAGCCGCCCAGGGGGGAACGGCTACACCTTC,CASSRPGGNGYTF
TRBD2,TRBV4-1,-,TRBJ2-7,TGCGCCAGCAGCCCCGGGAGCGGGAGCTCCTACGAGCAGTACTTC,CASSPGSGSSYEQYF
TRBD1,TRBV28,-,TRBJ2-1,TGTGCCAGCGTAGGGGGCATTCGAAGCTCCTACAATGAGCAGTTCTTC,CASVGGIRSSYNEQFF
TRBD1,TRBV5-1,-,TRBJ2-6,TGCGCCAGCAGCTTGGCTGTTAGGGGACAGGGCCGCTCTGGGGCCAACGTCCTGACTTTC,CASSLAVRGQGRSGANVLTF
TRBD1,TRBV6-5,-,TRBJ2-7,TGTGCCAGCAGTTACTCGGGTACAGGGGTAAGGGAGCAGTACTTC,CASSYSGTGVREQYF
TRBD2,TRBV6-5,-,TRBJ2-5,TGTGCCAGGGATGGGAGCGGGAAAGAGACCCAGTACTTC,CARDGSGKETQYF
TRBD1,TRBV19,many,TRBJ1-1,TGTGCCAGTAGACCAACAGGGGGAAACACTGAAGCTTTCTTT,CASRPTGGNTEAFF
-,TRBV14,few,TRBJ1-6,TGTGCCAGCAGCCTCGATAGGGGGAGCTCCTATAATTCACCCCTCCACTTT,CASSLDRGSSYNSPLHF
TRBD2,TRBV6-6,-,TRBJ2-3,TGTGCCAGCAGCCGACGACTAGCGGGACAACCCAGCACAGATACGCAGTATTTT,CASSRRLAGQPSTDTQYF
TRBD1,TRBV14,-,TRBJ1-1,TGTGCCTCTGCAGACAGGGTTTACTCTGAAGCTTTCTTT,CASADRVYSEAFF
TRBD1,TRBV30,-,TRBJ1-1,TGTGCCTGGAGCCCTCGGACAGGGGGCATGGCGCCGGCAACTGAAGCTTTCTTT,CAWSPRTGGMAPATEAFF
-,TRBV10-2,-,TRBJ2-1,TGCGCCAGCAGTGAGTTTCCAGGAGCGGGTTCAGTCAATGAGCAGTTCTTC,CASSEFPGAGSVNEQFF
TRBD2,TRBV28,few,TRBJ2-7,TGTGCCAGCAGTTTGACTAGCGGGATTACCTACGAGCAGTACTTC,CASSLTSGITYEQYF
-,TRBV19,-,TRBJ1-1,TGTGCCAGTAGTATACTCCCCATAGGAGGGACTGAAGCTTTCTTT,CASSILPIGGTEAFF
TRBD1,TRBV5-1,-,TRBJ1-3,TGCGCCAGCTCCCGGGACAGGAGCTCTGGAAACACCATATATTTT,CASSRDRSSGNTIYF
-,TRBV10-2,-,TRBJ1-4,TGCGCCAGCAGTGAGTCAACACACGCTAATGAAAAACTGTTTTTT,CASSESTHANEKLFF
-,TRBV19,few,TRBJ2-7,TGTGCCAGTAGTATCGCAGCGGTGCCCTCCTACGAGCAGTACTTC,CASSIAAVPSYEQYF
-,TRBV30,-,TRBJ1-2,TGTGCCTGGAGTGTACTTTTTAGCGGAAGACCGTACACCTTC,CAWSVLFSGRPYTF
TRBD2,TRBV3-1/TRBV3-2,-,TRBJ2-1,TGTGCCAGCAGCCAACGGGGGCTAGCGGGAAGCAATGAGCAGTTCTTC,CASSQRGLAGSNEQFF
TRBD2,TRBV11-3,-,TRBJ2-1,TGTGCCAGCAGCTTCGGGGGGGCCTACAATGAGCAGTTCTTC,CASSFGGAYNEQFF
-,TRBV28,once,TRBJ1-1,TGTGCCAGCAGTTTATGGGGCGTTGTCAACACTGAAGCTTTCTTT,CASSLWGVVNTEAFF
TRBD2,TRBV28,few,TRBJ2-7,TGTGCCAGCAGCCTAGAAAGCGGGAGCGGTTACGAGCAGTACTTC,CASSLESGSGYEQYF
-,TRBV13,-,TRBJ1-4,TGTGCCAGCAGCCTCAGGATGGATGAAAAACTGTTTTTT,CASSLRMDEKLFF
-,TRBV6-5,-,TRBJ1-2,TGTGCCAGCAGATGGACAGAAAACTATGGCTACACCTTC,CASRWTENYGYTF
TRBD2,TRBV24-1,-,TRBJ2-5,TGTGCCACCAGCCTAGCGGGAGGAGAGACCCAATACTTC,CATSLAGGETQYF
-,TRBV28,-,TRBJ2-3,TGTGCCAGCAGTTTTATGGGCGAAGGGGCAGATACGCAGTATTTT,CASSFMGEGADTQYF
-,TRBV13,-,TRBJ2-2,TGTGCCAGCAGCTTGGATACTGCCGAGCGAGGCGGGGAGCTGTTTTTT,CASSLDTAERGGELFF
TRBD2,TRBV7-8,-,TRBJ2-5,TGTGCCAGCAGCCACCCTCGGGGGGTCCGGGAGACCCAGTACTTC,CASSHPRGVRETQYF
TRBD1,TRBV7-6,-,TRBJ1-4,TGTGCCAGCAGCTTGACAGGGGTTGGTGAAAAACTGTTTTTT,CASSLTGVGEKLFF
-,TRBV12-3/TRBV12-4,-,TRBJ1-5,TGTGCCAGCAGTCTGGAGGAAAATCAGCCCCAGCATTTT,CASSLEENQPQHF
-,TRBV11-2,-,TRBJ2-2,TGTGCCAGCAGCTTGAACAGGGACACCGGGGAGCTGTTTTTT,CASSLNRDTGELFF
-,TRBV29-1,few,TRBJ1-1,TGCAGCGTACAGAAGATGAACACTGAAGCTTTCTTT,CSVQKMNTEAFF
-,TRBV7-2,few,TRBJ1-5,TGTGCCAGCAGCTTAGATCGGGATCAGCCCCAGCATTTT,CASSLDRDQPQHF
-,TRBV2,-,TRBJ1-2,TGTGCCAGCAGTGAATTTTGGTCAGGGCCTAACTATGGCTACACCTTC,CASSEFWSGPNYGYTF
-,TRBV7-7,-,TRBJ2-3,TGTGCTAGCAGCTTTTCCAGGGGGGAAGCCGATACGCAGTATTTT,CASSFSRGEADTQYF
TRBD1,TRBV19,few,TRBJ2-5,TGTGCCAGTAGTATAATAGGAGGACAGGGTCTGGAGACCCAGTACTTC,CASSIIGGQGLETQYF
-,TRBV15,-,TRBJ2-5,TGTGCCACCAGCAGAGATCAGCGAGAGACCCAGTACTTC,CATSRDQRETQYF
-,TRBV5-1,-,TRBJ1-6,TGCGCCAGCACCCCGCTAGGCTATAATTCACCCCTCCACTTT,CASTPLGYNSPLHF
-,TRBV19,-,TRBJ1-4,TGTGCCAGTAGCACCCGGGAAGAATGGGAAAAACTGTTTTTT,CASSTREEWEKLFF
-,TRBV14,-,TRBJ2-1,TGTGCCAGCAGCCGAGGGCCCCGAAGGAGTAATGAGCAGTTCTTC,CASSRGPRRSNEQFF
-,TRBV9,-,TRBJ1-2,TGTGCCAGCAGCGTAGAGGTCACGGGCTATGGCTACACCTTC,CASSVEVTGYGYTF
-,TRBV14,-,TRBJ2-3,TGTGCCAGCAGACCCACAGGGTTTTGGGGCACAGATACGCAGTATTTT,CASRPTGFWGTDTQYF